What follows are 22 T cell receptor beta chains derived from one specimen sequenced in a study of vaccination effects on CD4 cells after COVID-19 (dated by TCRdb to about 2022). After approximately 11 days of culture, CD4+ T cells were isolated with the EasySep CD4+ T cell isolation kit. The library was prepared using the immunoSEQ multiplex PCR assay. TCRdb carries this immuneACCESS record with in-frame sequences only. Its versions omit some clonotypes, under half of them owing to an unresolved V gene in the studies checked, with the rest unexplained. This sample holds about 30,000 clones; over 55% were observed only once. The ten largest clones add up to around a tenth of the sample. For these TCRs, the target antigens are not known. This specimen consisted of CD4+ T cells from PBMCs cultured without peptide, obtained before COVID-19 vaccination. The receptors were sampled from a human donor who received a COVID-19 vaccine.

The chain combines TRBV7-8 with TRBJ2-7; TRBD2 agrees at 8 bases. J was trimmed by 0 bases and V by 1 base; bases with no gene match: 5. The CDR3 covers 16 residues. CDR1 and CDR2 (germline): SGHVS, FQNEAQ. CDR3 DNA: TGTGCCAGCAGCTTAGTGGCCGGGAGGGCCTCCTACGAGCAGTACTTC. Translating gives CASSLVAGRASYEQYF.

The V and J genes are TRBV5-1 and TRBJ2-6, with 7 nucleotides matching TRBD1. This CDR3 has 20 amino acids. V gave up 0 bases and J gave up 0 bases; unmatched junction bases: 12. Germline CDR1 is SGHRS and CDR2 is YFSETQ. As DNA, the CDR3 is TGCGCCAGCAGCTTGGACCATCGTGGGACAGCAAGCTCTGGGGCCAACGTCCTGACTTTC. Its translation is CASSLDHRGTASSGANVLTF.

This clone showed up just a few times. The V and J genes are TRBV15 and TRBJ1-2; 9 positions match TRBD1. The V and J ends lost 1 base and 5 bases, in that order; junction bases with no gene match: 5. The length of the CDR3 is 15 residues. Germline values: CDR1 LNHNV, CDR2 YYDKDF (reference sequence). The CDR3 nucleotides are TGTGCCACCAGCAGAGGGACAGGGGTTTTGTATGGCTACACCTTC. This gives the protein CATSRGTGVLYGYTF.

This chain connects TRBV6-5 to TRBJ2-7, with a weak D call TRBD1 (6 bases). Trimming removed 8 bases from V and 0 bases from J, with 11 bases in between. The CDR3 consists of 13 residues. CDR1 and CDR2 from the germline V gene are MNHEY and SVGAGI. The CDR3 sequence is CASGRDTSYEQYF. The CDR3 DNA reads TGTGCCAGCGGCCGGGACACCTCCTACGAGCAGTACTTC.

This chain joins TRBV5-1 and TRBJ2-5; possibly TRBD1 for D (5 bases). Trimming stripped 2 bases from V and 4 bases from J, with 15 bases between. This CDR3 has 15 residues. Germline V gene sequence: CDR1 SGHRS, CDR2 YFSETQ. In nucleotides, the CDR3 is TGCGCCAGCAGCTTAGGGGTGGGGCGCGTAGAGACCCAGTACTTC. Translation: CASSLGVGRVETQYF. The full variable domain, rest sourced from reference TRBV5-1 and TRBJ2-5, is KAGVTQTPRYLIKTRGQQVTLSCSPISGHRSVSWYQQTPGQGLQFLFEYFSETQRNKGNFPGRFSGRQFSNSRSEMNVSTLELGDSALYLCASSLGVGRVETQYFGPGTRLLVL.

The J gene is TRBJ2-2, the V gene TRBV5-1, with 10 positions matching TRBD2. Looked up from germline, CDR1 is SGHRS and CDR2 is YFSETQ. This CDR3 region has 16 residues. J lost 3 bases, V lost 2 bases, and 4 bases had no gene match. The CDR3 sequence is CASSFLAGVDTGELFF. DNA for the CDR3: TGCGCCAGCAGCTTTCTAGCGGGAGTCGACACCGGGGAGCTGTTTTTT.

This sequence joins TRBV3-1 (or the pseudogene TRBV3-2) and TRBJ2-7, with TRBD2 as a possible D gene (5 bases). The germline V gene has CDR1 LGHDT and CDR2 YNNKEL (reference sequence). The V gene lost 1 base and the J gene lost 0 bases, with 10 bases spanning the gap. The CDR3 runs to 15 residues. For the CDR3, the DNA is TGTGCCAGCAGCCAAGGGAAGCGGAGCTCCTACGAGCAGTACTTC. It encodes CASSQGKRSSYEQYF.

The CDR3 DNA sequence: TGTGCCAGCAGCACATCAGGGACGACGACGATTGGTGAGCAGTTCTTC. This sequence encodes CASSTSGTTTIGEQFF. The chain uses TRBV7-8 and TRBJ2-1; D tentatively reads TRBD1 or TRBD2 (5 bases each). V lost 5 bases, J lost 9 bases, and 23 bases lay in between. The CDR3 spans 16 residues. Germline-derived CDR1 and CDR2 are SGHVS and FQNEAQ.

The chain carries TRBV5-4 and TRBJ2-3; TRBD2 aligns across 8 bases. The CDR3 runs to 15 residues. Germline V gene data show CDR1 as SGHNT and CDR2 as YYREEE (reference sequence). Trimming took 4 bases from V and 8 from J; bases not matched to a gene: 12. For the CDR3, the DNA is TGTGCCAGCAGCCTTAGCGGGGAACGAGCGGGTACGCAGTATTTT. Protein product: CASSLSGERAGTQYF.

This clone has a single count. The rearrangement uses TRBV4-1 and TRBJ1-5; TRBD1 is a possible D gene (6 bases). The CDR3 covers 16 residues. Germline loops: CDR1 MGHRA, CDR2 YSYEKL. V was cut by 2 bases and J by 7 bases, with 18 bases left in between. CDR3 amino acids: CASSQPGAGAGQPQHF. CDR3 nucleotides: TGCGCCAGCAGCCAACCCGGGGCGGGGGCAGGGCAGCCCCAGCATTTT.

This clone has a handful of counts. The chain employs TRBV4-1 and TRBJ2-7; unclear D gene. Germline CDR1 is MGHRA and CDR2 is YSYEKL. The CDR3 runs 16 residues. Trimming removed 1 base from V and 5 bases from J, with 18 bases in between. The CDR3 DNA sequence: TGCGCCAGCAGCCAAGTGAACCTTATCCAAATGGACGAGCAGTACTTC. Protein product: CASSQVNLIQMDEQYF.

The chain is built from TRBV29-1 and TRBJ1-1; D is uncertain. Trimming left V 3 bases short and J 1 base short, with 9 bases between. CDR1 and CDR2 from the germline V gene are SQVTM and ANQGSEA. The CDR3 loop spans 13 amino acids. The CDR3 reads CSVDGQTNTEAFF. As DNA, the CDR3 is TGCAGCGTTGACGGTCAGACGAACACTGAAGCTTTCTTT.

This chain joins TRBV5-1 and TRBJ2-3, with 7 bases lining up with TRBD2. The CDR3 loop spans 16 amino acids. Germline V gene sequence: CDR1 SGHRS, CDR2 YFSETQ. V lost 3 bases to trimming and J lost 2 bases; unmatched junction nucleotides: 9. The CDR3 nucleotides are TGCGCCAGCAGCTCTGGACTAGATTTTTTCACAGATACGCAGTATTTT. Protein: CASSSGLDFFTDTQYF.

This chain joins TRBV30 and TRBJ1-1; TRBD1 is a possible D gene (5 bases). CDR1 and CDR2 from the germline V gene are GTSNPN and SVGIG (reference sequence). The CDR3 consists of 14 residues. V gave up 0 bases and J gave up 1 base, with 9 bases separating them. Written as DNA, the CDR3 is TGTGCCTGGAGTGTACCAGACAGGAACACTGAAGCTTTCTTT. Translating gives CAWSVPDRNTEAFF.

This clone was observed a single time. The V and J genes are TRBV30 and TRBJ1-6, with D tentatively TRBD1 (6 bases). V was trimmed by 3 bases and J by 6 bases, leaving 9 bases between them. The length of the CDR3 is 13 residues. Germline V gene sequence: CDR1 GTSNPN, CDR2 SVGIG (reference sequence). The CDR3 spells CAWRGRGNSPLHF. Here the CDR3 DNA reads TGTGCCTGGAGAGGCAGGGGTAATTCACCCCTCCACTTT.

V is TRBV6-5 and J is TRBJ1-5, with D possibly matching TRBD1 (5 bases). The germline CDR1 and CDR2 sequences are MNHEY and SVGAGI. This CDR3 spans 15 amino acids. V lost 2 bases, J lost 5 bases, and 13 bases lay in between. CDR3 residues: CASSYAQGSDQPQHF. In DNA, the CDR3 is TGTGCCAGCAGTTACGCGCAGGGCAGTGATCAGCCCCAGCATTTT.

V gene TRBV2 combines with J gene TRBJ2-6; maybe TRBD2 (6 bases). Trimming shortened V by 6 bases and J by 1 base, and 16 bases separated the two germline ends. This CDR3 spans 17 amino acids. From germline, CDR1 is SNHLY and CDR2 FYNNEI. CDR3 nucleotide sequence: TGTGCCAGCAGCGCCGCCTTTGGAGGGTCTGGGGCCAACGTCCTGACTTTC. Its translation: CASSAAFGGSGANVLTF.

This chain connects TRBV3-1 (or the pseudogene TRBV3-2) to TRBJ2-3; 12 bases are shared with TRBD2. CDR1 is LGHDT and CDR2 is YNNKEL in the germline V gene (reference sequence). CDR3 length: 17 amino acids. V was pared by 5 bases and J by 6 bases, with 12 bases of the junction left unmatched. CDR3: CASSRSRLAGVLDTQYF. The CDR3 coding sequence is TGTGCCAGCAGCAGATCCCGACTAGCGGGAGTGTTGGATACGCAGTATTTT.

As DNA, the CDR3 is TGTGCCAGCAGCCGCGGACTAGCGGGAGAGGGCCTGACGAACAATGAGCAGTTCTTC. Translation: CASSRGLAGEGLTNNEQFF. The V and J genes are TRBV6-7 and TRBJ2-1; TRBD2 aligns across 13 bases. TRBV6-7 is classed as an ORF, of uncertain function. V lost 6 bases, J lost 5 bases, and 16 bases stayed unmatched. CDR3 length: 19 amino acids.

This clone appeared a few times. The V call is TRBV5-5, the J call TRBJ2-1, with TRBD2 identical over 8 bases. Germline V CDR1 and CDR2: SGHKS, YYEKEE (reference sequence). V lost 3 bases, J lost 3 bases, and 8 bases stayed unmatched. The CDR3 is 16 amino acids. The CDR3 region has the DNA TGTGCCAGCAGCTCGGGTAGCGGGGAGTACTACAATGAGCAGTTCTTC. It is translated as CASSSGSGEYYNEQFF.

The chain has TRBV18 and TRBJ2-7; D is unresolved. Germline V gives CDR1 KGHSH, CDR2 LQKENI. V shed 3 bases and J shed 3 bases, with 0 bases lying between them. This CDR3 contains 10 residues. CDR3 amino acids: CASSPYEQYF. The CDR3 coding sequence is TGTGCCAGCTCACCCTACGAGCAGTACTTC.

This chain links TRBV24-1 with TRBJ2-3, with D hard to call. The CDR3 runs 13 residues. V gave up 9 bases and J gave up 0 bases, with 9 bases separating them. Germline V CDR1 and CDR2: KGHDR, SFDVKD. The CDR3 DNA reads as TGTGCCACCGGTTCGGATAGCACAGATACGCAGTATTTT. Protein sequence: CATGSDSTDTQYF.